Listed here is a single T cell receptor (beta chain). The same CDR3 also results from other DNA sequences found in this sample. TCRdb keeps only in-frame clones here, not all; method: immunoSEQ multiplex PCR. The data show some 2.1 million clones, around 95% seen once. V dropped 2 bases and J dropped 1; count of bases not matched to a gene: 2. Germline V gives CDR1 SGHTA, CDR2 FQGNSA. The CDR3 is 15 amino acids. Naive CD8 cells lacked CD45RO, underwent positive selection for CCR7 and left out terminally differentiated effector memory CD45RA+ cells. This entry comes from a study of shared clonotypes between healthy human individuals.

What was sequenced was naive CD8+ T cells from PBMCs. This sequence originates from a man younger than 30 in good health. Some clones in this sample may be carry-over from other donors' samples. The chain has TRBV7-2 and TRBJ2-1, with 7 bases aligning to TRBD1. The CDR3, as DNA: TGTGCCAGCAGCTTAAGGGACAGTTCCTACAATGAGCAGTTCTTC. This encodes CASSLRDSSYNEQFF.